The 4 T cell receptor beta chains presented below share a single source sample, sequenced in a study of post-analysis software for immune sequencing data. Study observations and caveats: Patients carried five TRBV segments more frequently than controls did, and TRBV5-6, TRBV5-1 and TRBV20-1 were among them.

Their antigens are not known. Every TCR beta cDNA library bore unique molecular identifiers. TCRdb ran MiXCR on the PCR reads and lists one entry per CDR3 protein. The table has about 820,000 distinct CDR3 sequences, 53% seen once; the top ten hold about 4.5%. Input material: blood. These receptors originate from a girl aged 10-17 years with multiple sclerosis.

This clonotype was seen a handful of times. This chain's CDR3 is CASSWASGQETQYF. The CDR3 nucleotides read TGTGCCAGCAGTTGGGCTAGCGGCCAAGAGACCCAGTACTTC. The J gene is TRBJ2-5, the V gene TRBV27; TRBD2 matches 7 bases. V was pared by 4 bases and J by 1 base, with 3 bases of the junction left unmatched. Looked up from germline, CDR1 is MNHEY and CDR2 is SMNVEV (reference sequence). This CDR3 is built from 14 residues.

The chain is built from TRBV3-1 and TRBJ2-3; no firm D call. Germline V gene sequence: CDR1 LGHDT, CDR2 YNNKEL (reference sequence). Trimming shortened V by 1 base and J by 6 bases, and 14 bases separated the two germline ends. The CDR3 extends over 15 amino acids. CDR3 DNA: TGTGCCAGCAGCCAAGCTTCACCCCTCGGGGATACGCAGTATTTT. As protein: CASSQASPLGDTQYF.

V and J are TRBV29-1 and TRBJ1-4; 8 bases are shared with TRBD1. The CDR3 has 11 amino acids. V was pared by 5 bases and J by 9 bases, with 2 bases of the junction left unmatched. CDR1 is SQVTM and CDR2 is ANQGSEA in the germline V gene. This CDR3 reads CSVRDRQKLFF. The CDR3 DNA reads TGCAGCGTTCGGGACAGGCAAAAACTGTTTTTT.

This sequence joins TRBV10-2 and TRBJ2-7, with 11 bases that match TRBD2. From germline, CDR1 is WSHSY and CDR2 SAAADI. This CDR3 is 14 amino acids long. The V and J ends lost 5 bases and 2 bases, in that order; junction bases with no gene match: 2. DNA of the CDR3: TGCGCCAGCAGTCAGACTAGCGGGGCCTACGAGCAGTACTTC. This codes for CASSQTSGAYEQYF.